The clone carrying this T cell receptor (beta chain) was counted a single time. The data are from a study of blood T cell repertoires in COVID-19. Across the study: Whether acute or convalescent, the COVID-19 samples came from the United States, Italy and Spain. T cells, B-cell-depleted T cells, or PBMCs provided the cDNA or gDNA that served as material.

The authors' processing: The authors estimated nucleated cell counts from reference gene primer amplification. Libraries were prepared by immunoSEQ multiplex PCR; TCRdb keeps only in-frame clonotypes and omits some of them. Clonal size and the V and J genes are those of that table, whereas D and trimming came from the DNA. The sample consists of about 50,000 clones, more than 85% of them appearing once. CDR1 and CDR2 from the germline V gene are KGHDR and SFDVKD. V lost 3 bases and J lost 4; bases outside the gene matches: 6. CDR3 length: 16 residues. The V gene is TRBV24-1, the J gene TRBJ2-2; TRBD1 matches at 8 bases. The origin of this receptor is a human donor with active COVID-19. The donor label of this sample is uncertain. The sample taken for sequencing was peripheral blood. CDR3 nucleotides: TGTGCCACCAGTGATGCCGGGACAGGACTCACCGGGGAGCTGTTTTTT. Encoded protein: CATSDAGTGLTGELFF.